This T cell receptor beta chain was captured by sequencing in a study of cytomegalovirus exposure and HLA in healthy donors (dated by TCRdb to 2017 to 2019). Looking at the study overall: An earlier analysis of roughly 570 of the donors reported approximately 260 Gb of sequence data and 95 million to 140 million unique TCR beta sequences obtained from approximately 180 million T cells. The study profiled the T cell repertoires of hundreds of subjects by immunosequencing and related them to cytomegalovirus serostatus. Typing coverage differed by locus: A, B, C, DRB1 and DQB1 were typed in roughly 620-640 donors, DQA1 in approximately 520, DPA1 in 600 to 610, and DPB1 in about 450. Donor age, sex, ethnicity and CMV serostatus were collected together with the repertoire data. Class I and class II HLA loci were covered by the typing at four-digit resolution. Among roughly 400 genotyped donors of the cohort, an average of around 250,000 unique TCR beta nucleotide sequences was sequenced per donor, of which 15% to 20% were non-productive. To predict cytomegalovirus infection status, the study combined high-throughput TCR immunosequencing, statistical association of individual TCRs with disease status, and machine learning. Among the 398 genotyped donors, around 79% belonged to the genetic ancestry cluster associated with self-reported Caucasian donors. An earlier analysis of more than 450 of the donors used high-throughput TCR beta sequencing to judge whether each TCR beta V gene segment behaved as functional or pseudogenic. The study aimed to test whether signatures of past pathogen exposure could be identified by cataloging public T cell receptors. A later analysis re-analyzed previously published TCR beta repertoires from about 600 donors and added high-resolution HLA genotyping to study TCR occurrence patterns. Along with the approximately 700-subject first cohort, a separate validation cohort of 120 different subjects was used. Every repertoire in the discovery cohort had been generated on one and the same sequencing platform. An early release that covered 500 to 800 HLA-typed donors contained around 330 gigabases of sequencing data and 75 million to 100 million unique TCR sequences. A few DR-DQ haplotypes were treated as single units for association and clustering because of strong linkage in the cohort. A later genetic analysis took genome-wide SNP genotypes for about 55% of the 666 donors and used that subset as a discovery cohort. Rather than using new phenotypic data, the later analysis identified candidate immune exposures from TCR beta sequences and from how often those sequences occurred across donors. Paper-wide results and their limitations: A further reported finding was that TCR beta sequences accurately predicted the HLA-A and HLA-B alleles for most subjects in the first cohort. The earlier analysis of approximately 560 of the donors excluded some 15 rarely observed V segments, including chromosome 9 orphons, because counts were too low. Correlated functional status among segregating V segments might be attributable to linkage disequilibrium, but an unknown experimental factor could not be ruled out. In an earlier analysis of approximately 590 of the donors, most TCR beta V segments appeared in productive rearrangements about 87% or about 30% of the time, broadly matching IMGT annotations. Compared with equally common non-associated chains, HLA-associated TCR beta chains in a later analysis were more clonally expanded and had lower generation probabilities. The authors suggested that the approach could potentially be extended to other disease states and immunological phenotypes. In vitro tests confirmed that three of the cytomegalovirus-associated TCR beta chains recognize cytomegalovirus antigens. Most CMV-associated TCR beta chains appeared to be HLA-restricted in a later analysis, and the HLA associations seemed to be driven largely by CMV exposure. According to a later analysis, parvovirus B19, influenza, CMV and Epstein-Barr virus appeared linked to several top co-occurrence clusters. Specific HLA alleles were associated with 16,951 TCR beta sequences at a false discovery rate of 0.05 in a later analysis. An association between a missense DCLRE1C variant and V-gene and J-gene trimming of TCR beta chains was found in a later genetic analysis and replicated in an independent cohort. A total of 150 to 200 TCR beta chains were listed by the study as associated with cytomegalovirus. Roughly uniform sequencing depth across donors was assumed in presence/absence analyses, although this assumption may not hold. Because some donors lacked HLA typing at each locus, the association tests relied only on the typed subset. Across donors, most TCR sequences were observed very rarely, whereas some public TCRs were present in many individuals. Only TCR beta chains were sequenced in this cohort, and the absence of alpha or paired-chain data limited detectable features. Strong co-occurrence of HLA alleles, especially DR and DQ, made assigning TCR associations to individual alleles difficult. Some IMGT-functional V segments, including TRBV6-2 and TRBV6-3, could not be told apart with the 87-base-pair reads, so those segments were excluded. CMV serostatus was the only immune exposure information available for the cohort. A cluster of highly shared sequence variants was judged likely to be a technical artifact of the sequencing pipeline. A later genetic analysis reported fewer N-insertions in productive TCRs among donors in an Asian-associated ancestry cluster than the approximately 700-donor mean. A later analysis found that TCR association rates varied across HLA loci, with DRB1 alleles showing the most associated TCRs and HLA-C alleles the fewest. Cytomegalovirus status was reported to be diagnosed by the classifier with high specificity and sensitivity in both the original and validation cohorts.

In total, 600 or so healthy bone marrow donors made up the cohort. Cohort members were all nominally healthy when sampled, although unrecorded immune exposures were likely present. The donor was CMV seropositive and belonged to the group of 250 to 300 seropositive cohort members. A peripheral blood sample was collected from each donor, and TCR beta sequencing was performed on peripheral blood mononuclear cells. The Qiagen DNeasy Blood Extraction Kit was used to extract genomic DNA from the blood cell samples. A note on this clone: This clone's antigen is unknown. One base away there is no much larger clone; base qualities are not given.

Based on the germline V gene, the CDR1 and CDR2 sequences are MGHDK and SYGVNS. The CDR3 goes from the cysteine to the phenylalanine over 11 residues. Solely the CDR3 DNA is kept, with 33 bases framed from the first base. Libraries came from the immunoSEQ multiplex PCR assay. A mixture of 60 forward primers for TCR Vbeta segments and 13 reverse primers for TCR Jbeta segments was used in the multiplex PCR. Amplification of the CDR3 region of rearranged TCR beta genes was performed with a multiplex PCR assay on genomic DNA. On the Illumina HiSeq System, the amplified TCR beta libraries were sequenced as 87-base-pair reads. The study's processing was this. In a later analysis, tens of millions of unique TCR beta chains were counted across the approximately 620 repertoires, and roughly 11 million of these chains were shared by at least two donors. Raw reads were error-corrected and collapsed into unique sequences by a nearest-neighbor algorithm in which closely related sequences were merged to remove PCR and sequencing errors. CDR3 sequences were aligned to IMGT reference sequences to assign V, D and J gene segments. Each retained sequence needed at least a six-nucleotide match to both a V gene segment and a J gene segment. A rearrangement counted as productive if the CDR3 had no stop codons and remained in frame with V and J, and every other rearrangement counted as non-productive. CDR3 was defined by IMGT convention, running from the second conserved V-encoded cysteine to the conserved J-encoded phenylalanine. The earlier analysis of some 550 of the donors excluded any sequence lacking an unambiguous match to a single V gene segment. An earlier analysis of some 610 of the donors called V segments functional above 56.7% productive rearrangements and segregating when the between-donor standard deviation exceeded 5%. A statistical classification framework was built to diagnose cytomegalovirus status from the catalog of TCR beta chain sequences. In a later analysis, TCR nucleotide sequences were compared against IMGT/GENE-DB human TR gene sequences so that V and J genes could be assigned. The TCRdist pipeline was used in a later analysis to assign CDR3 sequences and most-parsimonious VDJ recombination scenarios. In a later analysis, each TCR beta chain was defined by its CDR3 amino acid sequence together with its V-gene family, and reads lacking a unique V-gene family were excluded. In a later analysis, around 600 highly shared, low-generation-probability nucleotide sequences were removed to address suspected cross-contamination and a sequencing artifact. A later analysis calculated a clonal expansion index for each public chain from normalized within-repertoire ranks of inferred template counts. Generation probabilities in a later analysis came from a VDJ recombination model fitted to out-of-frame rearrangements, and those results were checked against IGoR. A later analysis scored TCR-TCR, TCR-HLA and TCR-CMV co-occurrence with hypergeometric tests, applying a repertoire-size bias correction to TCR pairs. In a later analysis, false discovery rates were estimated by permuting HLA or CMV assignments 20 times. In a later analysis, co-occurring TCRs were grouped using DBSCAN, and TCRdist sequence similarity was added for clustering within HLA-allele-positive subsets. Repertoires with fewer than 30,000 or more than 120,000 public chains were left out of co-occurrence clustering, as were a handful of repertoires with anomalous nucleotide sharing. TCRdb holds this immuneACCESS table with in-frame rearrangements only. Some clones are missing; in checked studies, unresolved V genes explain under half, and the rest has no known cause. Clone size and V and J calls were adopted from that table, with D and trimming inferred from the DNA. The sample table shows more than 85,000 clones, and around 85% are seen once. The ten largest clones represent about 6.8% of the sample.

This TCR was recovered from a man in his thirties or forties in good health and CMV-seropositive. The chain links TRBV25-1 with TRBJ2-5; perhaps TRBD1 is the D gene, with 5 bases matching. The last part of the DNA fits TRBJ2-7 better; the J call may be wrong. The specimen sequenced was PBMCs. This receptor has the CDR3 CASSQGYEQYF. The sequenced DNA is TGTGCCAGCAGCCAGGGTTACGAGCAGTACTTC.